Below are 2 T cell receptor beta chains sequenced from a single sample in a study of blood T cell repertoires in COVID-19 (dated by TCRdb to about 2020). The library was prepared using the immunoSEQ multiplex PCR assay. The table was pulled from immuneACCESS by TCRdb, which kept in-frame rearrangements only. Such tables lose some clones; where checked, under half of the loss comes from unresolved V genes, and the rest has no known cause. The sample table contains fewer than 250,000 clones; only one count was recorded for roughly 84% of them. Jointly, the top ten make up around 7% of the sample. Sequencing was done on a sample of PBMCs or T cells enriched from blood (not recorded which). Receptor source: a man aged 30 to 45 in a cohort exposed to, infected with or recovered from COVID-19 (not recorded which).

The chain recombines TRBV5-4 with TRBJ2-3, with D perhaps TRBD2 (6 bases). Germline assignment: CDR1 SGHNT and CDR2 YYREEE (reference sequence). V shed 0 bases and J shed 5 bases, with 16 bases lying between them. The CDR3 has 16 amino acids. CDR3 in amino acids: CASSLASAMIQDTQYF. CDR3 nucleotide sequence: TGTGCCAGCAGCTTGGCTAGCGCAATGATTCAAGATACGCAGTATTTT.

The CDR3 nucleotides read TGTGCCAGCAGTTCGAGACAGACGAACACTGAAGCTTTCTTT. This gives the protein CASSSRQTNTEAFF. The chain has TRBV27 and TRBJ1-1; weak D call: TRBD1 (5 bases). Trimming shortened V by 4 bases and J by 1 base, and 10 bases separated the two germline ends. The germline V gene encodes CDR1 MNHEY and CDR2 SMNVEV (reference sequence). The CDR3 is 14 residues long.